This entry describes one T cell receptor (beta chain). Here the gene names and germline are mouse. With the read ending 1 residue before the CDR3 end, the germline J gene is used to fill in that end. The CDR3 is 14 amino acids. CDR1 and CDR2 from the germline V gene are SGHND and FRSKSL. Trimming removed 6 bases from V and 5 bases from J; junction bases left unmatched: 8. The data derive from a study of tissue T cells after allogeneic stem cell transplantation. Some clones are missing from TCRdb's copy, which holds only in-frame ones; the method was immunoSEQ multiplex PCR. In the table there are approximately 2,600 clones, around 50% of which are singletons. The sample's time point: mouse harvest day 14 after allogeneic transplant. The graft held 10^6 splenic CD5+ T cells and 10^7 T-cell-depleted bone marrow cells.

The V call is TRBV15, the J call TRBJ1-1, with 8 bases matching TRBD1. This receptor was taken from a female BALB/c mouse given C57BL/6 T cells with graft-versus-host disease after an allogeneic hematopoietic cell transplant. Specimen: lymph node tissue. The CDR3 region is CASSPQGARTEVFF. The covered CDR3 bases are TGTGCCAGCAGCCCCCAGGGGGCGAGGACAGAAGTCTTC.